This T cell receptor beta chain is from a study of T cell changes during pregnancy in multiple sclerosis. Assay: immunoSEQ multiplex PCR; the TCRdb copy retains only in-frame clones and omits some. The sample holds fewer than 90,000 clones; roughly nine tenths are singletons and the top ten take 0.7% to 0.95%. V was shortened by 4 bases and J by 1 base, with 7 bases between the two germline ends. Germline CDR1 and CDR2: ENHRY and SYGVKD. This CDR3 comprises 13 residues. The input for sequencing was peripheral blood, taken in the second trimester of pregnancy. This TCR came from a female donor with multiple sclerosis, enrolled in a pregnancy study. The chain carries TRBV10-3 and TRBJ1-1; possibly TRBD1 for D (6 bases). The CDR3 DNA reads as TGTGCCATCAGTGGGACAGAGAACACTGAAGCTTTCTTT. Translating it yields CAISGTENTEAFF.